A selection of T cell receptor beta chains follows, all from one sample in a study of cytomegalovirus exposure and HLA in healthy donors. TCRdb's table, derived via immunoSEQ multiplex PCR, lists solely in-frame clones and lacks some. Counted here are approximately 160,000 clones, roughly 76% occurring once; the ten biggest clones make up about 2%. The sample comprised PBMCs. Receptors originate from a human donor in good health. The CDR3 runs from the conserved cysteine through the conserved F or W. The order of the fields is J gene, clone size, V gene, CDR3 protein. Size tells how often a clone was seen (once, few, many) or the class of an expanded clone, and some rows leave it out.

TRBJ2-1 | NA | TRBV25-1 | CASSEEQPYNEQFF
TRBJ2-1 | NA | TRBV12-5 | CASGLIPGQYNEQFF
TRBJ2-2 | NA | TRBV19 | CASSRNGQPEGELFF
TRBJ1-6 | few | TRBV19 | CASSIGPLLYNSPLHF
TRBJ1-2 | few | TRBV27 | CASTSLGQGGNYGYTF
TRBJ2-2 | NA | TRBV7-6 | CASSLYRDRGTGELFF
TRBJ1-2 | NA | TRBV11-2 | CASSPSAYGYTF
TRBJ1-1 | NA | TRBV27 | CASSPDRIEAFF
TRBJ1-1 | NA | TRBV6-5 | CATTPLGRDTEAFF
TRBJ1-1 | NA | TRBV7-2 | CASSLQGQPNTEAFF
TRBJ2-7 | NA | TRBV18 | CASSHDRAPDEQYF